This is a list of T cell receptor beta chains from one sample in a study of T cell responses to AZD1222 COVID-19 vaccine. Some clones are missing from TCRdb's copy, which holds only in-frame ones; the method was immunoSEQ multiplex PCR. Of under 200,000 clones in the sample, over 75% were seen once. The sample consisted of peripheral blood, taken 28 days after the second AZD1222 dose. These receptors came from an adult who received the AZD1222 COVID-19 vaccine. Each CDR3 is given with its conserved first and last residue. D genes are given only for firm matches. Some rows mark clone size as missing; the rest say once, few, many or name a class of expanded clone.

v_gene,d_gene,abundance,j_gene,CDR3aa,CDR3nt
TRBV7-9,NA,NA,TRBJ1-1,CASSPQGGMNTEAFF,TGTGCCAGCAGTCCCCAAGGGGGGATGAACACTGAAGCTTTCTTT
TRBV5-1,NA,NA,TRBJ2-2,CASSSEWAGELFF,TGCGCCAGCAGCTCCGAGTGGGCCGGGGAGCTGTTTTTT
TRBV20-1,NA,NA,TRBJ1-2,CSAVKGYGYTF,TGCAGTGCCGTAAAGGGCTATGGCTACACCTTC
TRBV6-5,NA,NA,TRBJ1-5,CASRQAINGNQPQHF,TGTGCCAGCAGGCAGGCTATTAACGGCAATCAGCCCCAGCATTTT
TRBV7-8,TRBD1,NA,TRBJ1-1,CASSAGTAAFF,TGTGCCAGCAGCGCAGGGACAGCTGCTTTCTTT
TRBV12-3/TRBV12-4,NA,once,TRBJ2-7,CASSSQRHYEQYF,TGTGCCAGCAGTTCCCAACGGCACTACGAGCAGTACTTC
TRBV14,TRBD1,NA,TRBJ1-1,CASSQHRTGDTEAFF,TGTGCCAGCAGCCAGCATCGGACAGGGGACACTGAAGCTTTCTTT
TRBV7-8,TRBD1,once,TRBJ2-7,CASSFGRDRAYEQYF,TGTGCCAGCAGCTTTGGTCGGGACAGAGCATACGAGCAGTACTTC
TRBV6-5,NA,once,TRBJ1-2,CASSQNRDGYTF,TGTGCCAGCAGTCAGAACAGGGACGGCTACACCTTC
TRBV5-4,NA,NA,TRBJ2-7,CASSFPGQVYEQYF,TGTGCCAGCAGCTTCCCGGGACAAGTATACGAGCAGTACTTC
TRBV5-1,NA,NA,TRBJ2-3,CASSRTGDTQYF,TGCGCCAGCAGCCGCACAGGAGATACGCAGTATTTT
TRBV6-5,TRBD1,NA,TRBJ2-2,CASRSQGAGELFF,TGTGCCAGCAGATCACAGGGGGCCGGGGAGCTGTTTTTT
TRBV24-1,NA,few,TRBJ2-3,CATSDRTDTQYF,TGTGCCACCAGTGACCGCACAGATACGCAGTATTTT
TRBV3-1/TRBV3-2,NA,NA,TRBJ1-4,CASSQDLAGEKLFF,TGTGCCAGCAGCCAAGACCTGGCGGGTGAAAAACTGTTTTTT
TRBV6-5,TRBD2,NA,TRBJ2-1,CASRPSSGGYNEQFF,TGTGCCAGCAGGCCTTCTAGCGGGGGATACAATGAGCAGTTCTTC
TRBV11-3,TRBD1,once,TRBJ2-2,CASSFTGVTTGELFF,TGTGCCAGCAGTTTTACAGGGGTCACCACCGGGGAGCTGTTTTTT
TRBV7-9,TRBD1,once,TRBJ2-7,CASSPDRGFEQYF,TGTGCCAGCAGCCCCGACAGGGGGTTCGAGCAGTACTTC
TRBV9,TRBD1,NA,TRBJ1-4,CASSKTGGDEKLFF,TGTGCCAGCAGTAAAACAGGGGGCGACGAAAAACTGTTTTTT
TRBV6-5,NA,NA,TRBJ1-4,CASSSRGEKLFF,TGTGCCAGCAGTTCCAGGGGTGAAAAACTGTTTTTT
TRBV6-4,NA,NA,TRBJ2-3,CASSERGISDTQYF,TGTGCCAGCAGTGAAAGGGGAATCTCCGATACGCAGTATTTT
TRBV5-1,NA,NA,TRBJ2-6,CASNPDRRSGRANVLTF,TGCGCCAGCAACCCGGACAGAAGATCTGGGCGGGCCAACGTCCTGACTTTC
TRBV11-2,NA,once,TRBJ1-3,CASRFTSGNTIYF,TGTGCCAGCAGATTCACCTCTGGAAACACCATATATTTT